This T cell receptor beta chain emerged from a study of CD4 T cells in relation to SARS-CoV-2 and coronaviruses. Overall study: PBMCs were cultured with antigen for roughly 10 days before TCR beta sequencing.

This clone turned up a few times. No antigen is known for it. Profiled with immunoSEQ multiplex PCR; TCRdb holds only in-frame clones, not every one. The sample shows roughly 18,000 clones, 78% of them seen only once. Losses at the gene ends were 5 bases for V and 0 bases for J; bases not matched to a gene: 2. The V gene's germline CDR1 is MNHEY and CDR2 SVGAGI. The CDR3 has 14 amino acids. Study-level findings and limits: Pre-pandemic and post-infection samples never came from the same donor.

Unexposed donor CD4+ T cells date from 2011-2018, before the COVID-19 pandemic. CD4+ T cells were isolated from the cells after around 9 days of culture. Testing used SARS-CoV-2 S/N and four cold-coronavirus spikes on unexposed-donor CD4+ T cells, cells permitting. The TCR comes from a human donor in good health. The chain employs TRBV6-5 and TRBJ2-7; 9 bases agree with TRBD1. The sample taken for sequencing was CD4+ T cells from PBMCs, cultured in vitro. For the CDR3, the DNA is TGTGCCAGCAGTAGGACAGGGGCCTCCTACGAGCAGTACTTC. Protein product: CASSRTGASYEQYF.